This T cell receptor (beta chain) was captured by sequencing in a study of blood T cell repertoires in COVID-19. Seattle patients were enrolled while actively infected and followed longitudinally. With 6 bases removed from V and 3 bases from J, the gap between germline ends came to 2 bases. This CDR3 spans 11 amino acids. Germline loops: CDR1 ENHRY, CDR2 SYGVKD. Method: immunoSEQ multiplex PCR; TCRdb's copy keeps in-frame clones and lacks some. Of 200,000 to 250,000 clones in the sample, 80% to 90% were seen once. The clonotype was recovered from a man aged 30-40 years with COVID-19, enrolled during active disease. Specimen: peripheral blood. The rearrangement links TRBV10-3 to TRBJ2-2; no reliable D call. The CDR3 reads CAISYTGELFF. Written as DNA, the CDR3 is TGTGCCATCAGCTACACCGGGGAGCTGTTTTTT.